This TCR beta chain was identified during a study of breast tumors, draining lymph nodes, adjacent tissues. A note on this clonotype: The antigen is not known. The junction differs from germline at one of its ends, possibly a read error.

TCRdb independently ran MiXCR on the multiplex PCR reads; one entry per CDR3 protein. Among approximately 300,000 distinct CDR3 sequences, around 31% were seen once, and the ten largest hold about 1.2%. The lymph nodes were axillary draining lymph nodes from breast cancer patients. CDR3 length: 17 amino acids. From germline, CDR1 is MNHEY and CDR2 SVGAGI. The study's findings and limits: Data only fit, rather than demonstrated, lymph node origin of most tumor T cells.

The rearrangement links TRBV6-5 to TRBJ2-7; weak D call: TRBD1 (7 bases). What was sequenced was axillary lymph node tissue. The source of this sequence is a female donor with breast cancer. Some clones in this sample may be carry-over from other donors' samples. The CDR3 sequence: CASSHSFQGGGSYEQYF. The DNA for the CDR3 is TGTGCCAGCAGTCACTCTTTTCAGGGGGGAGGCTCATACGAGCAGTACTTC.